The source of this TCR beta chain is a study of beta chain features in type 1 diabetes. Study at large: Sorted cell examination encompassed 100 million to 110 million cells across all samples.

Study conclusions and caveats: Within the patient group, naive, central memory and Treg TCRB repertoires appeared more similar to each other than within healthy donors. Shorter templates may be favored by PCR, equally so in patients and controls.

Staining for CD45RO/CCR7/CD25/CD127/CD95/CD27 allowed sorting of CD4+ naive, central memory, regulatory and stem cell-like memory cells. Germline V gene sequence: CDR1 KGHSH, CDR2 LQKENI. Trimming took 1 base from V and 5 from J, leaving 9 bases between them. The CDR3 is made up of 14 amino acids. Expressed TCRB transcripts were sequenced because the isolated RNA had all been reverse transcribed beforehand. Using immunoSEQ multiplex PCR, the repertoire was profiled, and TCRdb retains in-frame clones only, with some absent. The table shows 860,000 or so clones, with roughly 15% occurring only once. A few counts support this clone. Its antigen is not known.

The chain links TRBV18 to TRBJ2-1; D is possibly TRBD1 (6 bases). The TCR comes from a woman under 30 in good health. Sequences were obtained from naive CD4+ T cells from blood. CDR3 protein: CASSPHRDNNEQFF. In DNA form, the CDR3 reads TGTGCCAGCTCACCACACCGGGACAACAATGAGCAGTTCTTC.